Following are 3 T cell receptor beta chains from one sample sequenced in a study of OX40 agonist ivuxolimab in advanced cancers. Assay: immunoSEQ multiplex PCR; the TCRdb copy retains only in-frame clones and omits some. This sample has around 64,000 clones, with around 90% found just once. Source: CD4+ or CD8+ T cells sorted from blood, taken in a trial of the OX40 agonist ivuxolimab. These receptor sequences come from an adult with an advanced solid tumor such as melanoma, head and neck, liver or kidney cancer.

This chain uses TRBV2 with TRBJ2-1; D is uncertain. CDR1 is SNHLY, CDR2 FYNNEI, per germline. CDR3 length: 13 residues. Trimming left V 10 bases short and J 9 bases short, with 19 bases between. CDR3 sequence reads: CAKCDNLGGEQFF. For the CDR3, the DNA is TGTGCCAAATGTGACAACCTCGGCGGTGAGCAGTTCTTC.

This sequence joins TRBV6-6 and TRBJ2-2, with a possible D match to TRBD2 (6 bases). CDR1 is MNHNY, CDR2 SVGAGI, per germline (reference sequence). This CDR3 has 16 amino acids. V was trimmed by 5 bases and J by 2 bases, leaving 15 bases between them. Here the CDR3 DNA reads TGTGCCAGCAGTCAAGTCCTAGCGTCCAACACCGGGGAGCTGTTTTTT. It is translated as CASSQVLASNTGELFF.

The chain employs TRBV4-3 and TRBJ2-1, with unresolved D. This CDR3 spans 17 amino acids. V was pared by 0 bases and J by 5 bases, with 17 bases between. The germline V gene encodes CDR1 LGHNA and CDR2 YSLEER. CDR3 loop: CASSQDLQESKHNEQFF. The DNA of the CDR3 is TGCGCCAGCAGCCAAGATTTGCAGGAGAGTAAGCACAATGAGCAGTTCTTC.